This T cell receptor beta chain appears in the sequencing data of a study of PD-L1 blockade in urothelial cancer. Looking at the study overall: Patients previously received 0 to 3 chemotherapy regimens. Blood drawn 3 weeks (second dose) and 6 weeks after treatment start was analyzed. The median number of T cells present in blood samples was fewer than 150,000.

CDR1 SEHNR and CDR2 FQNEAQ come from the germline V gene (reference sequence). Trimming removed 5 bases from V and 3 bases from J, with 7 bases in between. The CDR3 runs to 12 residues. Time point given: pretreatment peripheral blood. The protocol was immunoSEQ multiplex PCR, while the TCRdb copy is restricted to in-frame clones and leaves out a portion. This sample has roughly 130,000 clones, with about 81% found just once. The gene calls are TRBV7-9 and TRBJ1-2, with D hard to call. Sequenced material: PBMCs, taken around atezolizumab (anti-PD-L1) treatment. The receptor was isolated from a man between 50 and 59 years old with urothelial cancer. CDR3 nucleotides: TGTGCCAGCAGCCCCCATGACTATGGCTACACCTTC. It encodes CASSPHDYGYTF. Full variable domain (remainder filled in from reference TRBV7-9 and TRBJ1-2): DTGVSQNPRHKITKRGQNVTFRCDPISEHNRLYWYRQTLGQGPEFLTYFQNEAQLEKSRLLSDRFSAERPKGSFSTLEIQRTEQGDSAMYLCASSPHDYGYTFGSGTRLTVV.